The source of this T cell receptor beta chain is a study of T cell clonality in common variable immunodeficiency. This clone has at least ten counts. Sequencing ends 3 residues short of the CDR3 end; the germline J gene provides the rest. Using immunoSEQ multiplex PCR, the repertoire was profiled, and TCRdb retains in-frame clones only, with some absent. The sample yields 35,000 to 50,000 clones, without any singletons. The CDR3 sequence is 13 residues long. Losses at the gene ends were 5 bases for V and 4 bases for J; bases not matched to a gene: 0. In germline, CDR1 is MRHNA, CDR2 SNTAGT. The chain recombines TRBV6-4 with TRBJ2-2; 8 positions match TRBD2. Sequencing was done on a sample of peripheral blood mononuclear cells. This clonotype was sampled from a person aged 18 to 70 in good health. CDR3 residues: CASSSGSTGELFF. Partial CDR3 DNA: TGTGCCAGCAGTAGCGGGAGCACCGGGGAG.